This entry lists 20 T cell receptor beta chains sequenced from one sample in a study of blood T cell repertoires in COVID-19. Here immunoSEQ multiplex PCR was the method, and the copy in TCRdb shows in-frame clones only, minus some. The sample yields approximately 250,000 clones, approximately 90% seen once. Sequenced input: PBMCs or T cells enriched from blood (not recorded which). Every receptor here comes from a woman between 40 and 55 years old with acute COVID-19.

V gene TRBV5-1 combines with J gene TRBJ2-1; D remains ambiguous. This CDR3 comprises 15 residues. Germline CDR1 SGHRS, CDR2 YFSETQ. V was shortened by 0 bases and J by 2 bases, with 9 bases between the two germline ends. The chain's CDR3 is CASSLAAPTYNEQFF. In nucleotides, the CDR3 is TGCGCCAGCAGCTTGGCTGCTCCTACCTACAATGAGCAGTTCTTC.

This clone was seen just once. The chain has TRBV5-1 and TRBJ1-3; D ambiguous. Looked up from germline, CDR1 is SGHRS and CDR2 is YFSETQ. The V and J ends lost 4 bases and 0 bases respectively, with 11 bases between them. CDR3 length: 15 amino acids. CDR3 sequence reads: CASSLQRGSGNTIYF. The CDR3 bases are TGCGCCAGCAGCCTCCAGCGAGGCTCTGGAAACACCATATATTTT.

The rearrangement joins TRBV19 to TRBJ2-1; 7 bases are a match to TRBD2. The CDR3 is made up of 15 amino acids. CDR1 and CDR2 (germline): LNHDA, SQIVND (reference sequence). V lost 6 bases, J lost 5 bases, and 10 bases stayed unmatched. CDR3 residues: CASRLSAGLNNEQFF. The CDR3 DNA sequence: TGTGCCAGTAGGCTATCAGCGGGGTTAAACAATGAGCAGTTCTTC.

The CDR3 reads CASSKFPVLSNYGYTF. The CDR3 region has the DNA TGTGCCAGCAGCAAGTTTCCGGTACTTTCTAACTATGGCTACACCTTC. This chain links TRBV21-1 with TRBJ1-2. TRBV21-1 is a pseudogene. The CDR3 is made up of 16 amino acids.

In nucleotides, the CDR3 is TGTGCCAGCAGCCATCCCAGGACAGGGTGGTCCTACAATGAGCAGTTCTTC. Translated: CASSHPRTGWSYNEQFF. The chain has TRBV3-1 (or the pseudogene TRBV3-2) and TRBJ2-1; 8 positions agree with TRBD1. The CDR3 runs 17 residues. Germline lookup yields CDR1 LGHDT and CDR2 YNNKEL (reference sequence). V was clipped by 3 bases and J by 1 base; unmatched bases: 8.

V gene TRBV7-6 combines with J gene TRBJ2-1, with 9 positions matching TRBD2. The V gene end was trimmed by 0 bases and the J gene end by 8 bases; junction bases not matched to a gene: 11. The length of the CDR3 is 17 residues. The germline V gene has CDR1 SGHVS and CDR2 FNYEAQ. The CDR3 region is CASSLAISAGGPDEQFF. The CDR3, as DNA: TGTGCCAGCAGCTTAGCTATCTCGGCGGGAGGGCCAGATGAGCAGTTCTTC.

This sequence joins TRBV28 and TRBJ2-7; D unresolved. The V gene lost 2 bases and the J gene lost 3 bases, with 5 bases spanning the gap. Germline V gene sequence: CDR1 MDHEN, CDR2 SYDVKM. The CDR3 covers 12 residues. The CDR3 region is CASSLTGYEQYF. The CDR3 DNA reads TGTGCCAGCAGTTTAACCGGCTACGAGCAGTACTTC.

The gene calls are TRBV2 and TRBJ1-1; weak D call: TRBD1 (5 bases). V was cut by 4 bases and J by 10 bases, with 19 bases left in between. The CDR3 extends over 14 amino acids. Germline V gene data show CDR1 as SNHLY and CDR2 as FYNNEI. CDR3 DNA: TGTGCCAGCAGTGGGATTGGACATATCATGGTAGCTTTCTTT. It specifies CASSGIGHIMVAFF.

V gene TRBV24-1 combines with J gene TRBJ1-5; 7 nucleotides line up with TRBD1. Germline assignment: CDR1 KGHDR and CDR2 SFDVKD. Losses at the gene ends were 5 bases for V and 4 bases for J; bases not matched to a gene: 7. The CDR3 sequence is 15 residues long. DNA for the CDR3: TGTGCCACCAGTGCTCAGGGGGTTCCGAATCAGCCCCAGCATTTT. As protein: CATSAQGVPNQPQHF.

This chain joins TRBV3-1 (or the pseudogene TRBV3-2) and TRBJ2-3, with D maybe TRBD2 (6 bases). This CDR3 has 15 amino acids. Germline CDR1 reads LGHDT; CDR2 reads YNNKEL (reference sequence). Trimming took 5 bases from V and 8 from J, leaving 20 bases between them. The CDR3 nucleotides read TGTGCCAGCAGCACCCAGCGGTCCGTGGGAGGTACGCAGTATTTT. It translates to CASSTQRSVGGTQYF.

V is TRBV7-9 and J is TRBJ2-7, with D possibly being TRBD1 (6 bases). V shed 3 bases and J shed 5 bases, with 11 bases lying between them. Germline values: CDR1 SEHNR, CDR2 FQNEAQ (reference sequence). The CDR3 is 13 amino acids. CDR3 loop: CASSFRQDHEQYF. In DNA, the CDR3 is TGTGCCAGCAGCTTCCGACAGGACCACGAGCAGTACTTC.

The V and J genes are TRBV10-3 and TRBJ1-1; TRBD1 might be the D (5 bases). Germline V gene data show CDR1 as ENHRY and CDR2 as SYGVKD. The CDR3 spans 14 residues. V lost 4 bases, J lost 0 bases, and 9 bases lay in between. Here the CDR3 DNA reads TGTGCCATCAGTGGGGGGGAGCTGAACACTGAAGCTTTCTTT. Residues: CAISGGELNTEAFF.

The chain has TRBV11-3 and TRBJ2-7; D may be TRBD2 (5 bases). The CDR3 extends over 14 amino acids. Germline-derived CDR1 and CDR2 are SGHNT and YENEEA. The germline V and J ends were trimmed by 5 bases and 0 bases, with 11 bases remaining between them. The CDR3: CASSDRGSSYEQYF. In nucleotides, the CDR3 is TGTGCCAGCAGCGATCGAGGGAGCTCCTACGAGCAGTACTTC. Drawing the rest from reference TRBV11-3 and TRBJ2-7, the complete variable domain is EAGVVQSPRYKIIEKKQPVAFWCNPISGHNTLYWYLQNLGQGPELLIRYENEEAVDDSQLPKDRFSAERLKGVDSTLKIQPAELGDSAVYLCASSDRGSSYEQYFGPGTRLTVT.

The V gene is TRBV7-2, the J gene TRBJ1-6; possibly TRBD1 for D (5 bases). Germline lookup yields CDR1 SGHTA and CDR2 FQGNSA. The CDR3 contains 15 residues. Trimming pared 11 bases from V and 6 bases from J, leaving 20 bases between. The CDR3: CAGATDSFLNSPLHF. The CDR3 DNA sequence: TGTGCCGGAGCGACAGACAGTTTTCTTAATTCACCCCTCCACTTT.

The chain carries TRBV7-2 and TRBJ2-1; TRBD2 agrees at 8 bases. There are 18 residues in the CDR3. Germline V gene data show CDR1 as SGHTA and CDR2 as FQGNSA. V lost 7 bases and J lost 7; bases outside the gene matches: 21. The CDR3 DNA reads TGTGCCAGCACCAAACAGACAGCGGGAGCGTTGGGGGTGAATGAGCAGTTCTTC. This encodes CASTKQTAGALGVNEQFF.

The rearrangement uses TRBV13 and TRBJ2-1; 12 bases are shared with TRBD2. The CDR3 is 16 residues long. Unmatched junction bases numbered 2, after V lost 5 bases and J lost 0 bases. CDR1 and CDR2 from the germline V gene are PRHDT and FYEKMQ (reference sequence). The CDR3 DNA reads TGTGCCAGCAGCCCGACTAGCGGGAGCTCCTACAATGAGCAGTTCTTC. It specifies CASSPTSGSSYNEQFF.

For the CDR3, the DNA is TGTGCCAGCAGCTTCGGGGACTTAAGCTCAGATACGCAGTATTTT. This codes for CASSFGDLSSDTQYF. The chain recombines TRBV7-2 with TRBJ2-3; TRBD2 might be the D (6 bases). The CDR3 covers 15 residues. V lost 3 bases and J lost 4, with 14 bases in between. Germline CDR1 reads SGHTA; CDR2 reads FQGNSA.

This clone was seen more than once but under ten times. The CDR3 reads CSVVAGGYGYTF. CDR3 in DNA: TGCAGCGTTGTAGCGGGGGGTTACGGCTACACCTTC. V and J are TRBV29-1 and TRBJ1-2; D is possibly TRBD1 (5 bases). The CDR3 has 12 residues. Trimming pared 4 bases from V and 8 bases from J, leaving 14 bases between. Germline V CDR1 and CDR2: SQVTM, ANQGSEA.

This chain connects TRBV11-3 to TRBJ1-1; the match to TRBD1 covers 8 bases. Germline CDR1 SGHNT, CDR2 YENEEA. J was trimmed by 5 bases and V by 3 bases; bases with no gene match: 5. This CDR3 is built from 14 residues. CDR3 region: CASSFTQGGTEAFF. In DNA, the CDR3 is TGTGCCAGCAGCTTCACACAGGGGGGAACTGAAGCTTTCTTT.

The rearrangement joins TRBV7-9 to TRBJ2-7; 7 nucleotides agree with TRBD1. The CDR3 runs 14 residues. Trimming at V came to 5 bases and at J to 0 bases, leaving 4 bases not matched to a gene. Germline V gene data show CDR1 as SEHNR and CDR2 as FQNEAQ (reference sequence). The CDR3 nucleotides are TGTGCCAGCAGCAACAGGGGCGCCTCCTACGAGCAGTACTTC. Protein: CASSNRGASYEQYF.